The T cell receptor (beta chain) under discussion was sequenced for a study of blood T cell repertoires in COVID-19. Study as a whole: Italy, Spain and the United States were the sources of the convalescent and acute COVID-19 samples. PBMCs, B-cell-depleted T cells, or T cells were the source of the cDNA or gDNA that made up the material.

In the study's own analysis: Quantification of nucleated cells was approximated via reference gene primer amplification. The assay was immunoSEQ multiplex PCR, and TCRdb's table has in-frame clones only and misses some. D and trimming were read from the DNA, whereas the V and J calls and clone size are those reported in that table. This table holds fewer than 100,000 clones, 82% found once. From germline, CDR1 is SGHNT and CDR2 YYREEE (reference sequence). This CDR3 comprises 15 residues. Between the trimmed V and J ends, which lost 4 bases and 0 bases, there was a span of 12 bases. This rearrangement joins TRBV5-4 to TRBJ2-3; D is ambiguous. The source is a human donor in a cohort sampled during active COVID-19. Sequencing was carried out using peripheral blood. The CDR3 protein is CASSPPAASTDTQYF. The CDR3 DNA reads TGTGCCAGCAGCCCCCCCGCGGCTAGCACAGATACGCAGTATTTT.